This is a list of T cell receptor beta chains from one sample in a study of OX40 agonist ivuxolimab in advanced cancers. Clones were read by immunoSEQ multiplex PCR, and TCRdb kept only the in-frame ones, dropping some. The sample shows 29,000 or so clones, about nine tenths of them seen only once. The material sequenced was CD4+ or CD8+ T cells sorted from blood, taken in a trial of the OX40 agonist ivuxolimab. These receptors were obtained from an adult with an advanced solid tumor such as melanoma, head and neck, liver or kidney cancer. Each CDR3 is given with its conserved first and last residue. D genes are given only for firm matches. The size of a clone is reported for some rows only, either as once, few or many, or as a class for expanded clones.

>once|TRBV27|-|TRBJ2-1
TGTGCCAGCAGTTTAGGCAGTTACAATGAGCAGTTCTTC
CASSLGSYNEQFF
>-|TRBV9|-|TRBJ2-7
TGTGCCAGCAGCGTAGCTTCATTTTCCTACGAGCAGTACTTC
CASSVASFSYEQYF
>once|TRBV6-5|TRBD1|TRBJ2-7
TGTGCCAGCAGTTACTCGGACAGGGGCTACGAGCAGTACTTC
CASSYSDRGYEQYF
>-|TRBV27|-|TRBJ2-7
TGTGCCAGCAGTCCCCTGGACAGTCGCGAGCAGTACTTC
CASSPLDSREQYF
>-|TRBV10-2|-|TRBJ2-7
TGCGCCAGCAGACAGATAGACGAGCAGTACTTC
CASRQIDEQYF
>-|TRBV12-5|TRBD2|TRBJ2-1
TGTGCTAGTGGTTTGAGCGGGGGCGACTACAATGAGCAGTTCTTC
CASGLSGGDYNEQFF
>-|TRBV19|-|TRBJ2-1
TGTGCCAGTAGTTGGGCCTTTGGGGATGAGCAGTTCTTC
CASSWAFGDEQFF
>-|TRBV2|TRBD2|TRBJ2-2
TGTGCCAGCAGTGATGGTAGCGGGGAATTCGGGGAGCTGTTTTTT
CASSDGSGEFGELFF
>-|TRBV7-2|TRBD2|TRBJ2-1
TGTGCCAGCAGCCCAGCGCGGAACCGGGGGGCCTACAATGAGCAGTTCTTC
CASSPARNRGAYNEQFF
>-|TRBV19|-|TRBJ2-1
TGTGCCAGTAGTATACTCCCCTCGGGATTGCCCTACAATGAGCAGTTCTTC
CASSILPSGLPYNEQFF
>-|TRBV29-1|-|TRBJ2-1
TGCAGCGTTGATTCCAGGAGCTCCTACAATGAGCAGTTCTTC
CSVDSRSSYNEQFF
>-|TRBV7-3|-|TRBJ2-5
TGTGCCAGCAGCTTCGGACAGAACCAAGAGACCCAGTACTTC
CASSFGQNQETQYF
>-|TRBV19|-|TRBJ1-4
TGTGCCAGCACCCATACCAATTCCGAAAAACTGTTTTTT
CASTHTNSEKLFF
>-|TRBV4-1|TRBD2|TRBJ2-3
TGCGCCAGCAGCCAACCTTTAGCGGGATCGGTATACGATACGCAGTATTTT
CASSQPLAGSVYDTQYF
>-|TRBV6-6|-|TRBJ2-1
TGTGCCAGCAGTCCGGGAGCGGGTAATGAGCAGTTCTTC
CASSPGAGNEQFF
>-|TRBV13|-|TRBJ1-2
TGTGCCAGCAGCTTAGGCCTGTTGGGGAGTGACTATGGCTACACCTTC
CASSLGLLGSDYGYTF
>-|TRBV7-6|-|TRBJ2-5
TGTGCCAGCAGCCCCGGGACTCAAGAGACCCAGTACTTC
CASSPGTQETQYF
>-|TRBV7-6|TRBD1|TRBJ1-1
TGTGCCAGCAGCTTTACAGGGGGCGAAGGAACTGAAGCTTTCTTT
CASSFTGGEGTEAFF
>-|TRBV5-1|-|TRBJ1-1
TGCGCCAGCAGCTTGAACGAGAACACTGAAGCTTTCTTT
CASSLNENTEAFF
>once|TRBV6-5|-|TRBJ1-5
TGTGCCAGCAGTAGACCCGGGCTCAATCAGCCCCAGCATTTT
CASSRPGLNQPQHF
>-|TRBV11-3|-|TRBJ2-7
TGTGCCAGCAGCCCCTGGATTGGCTACGAGCAGTACTTC
CASSPWIGYEQYF
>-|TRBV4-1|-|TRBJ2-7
TGCGCCAGCAGCCAAGTAAGGGCAGGCTCCTACGAGCAGTACTTC
CASSQVRAGSYEQYF
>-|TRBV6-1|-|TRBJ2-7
TGTGCCAGCAGTTCGGGACGGTACGAGCAGTACTTC
CASSSGRYEQYF
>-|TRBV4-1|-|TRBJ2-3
TGCGCCAGCAGCCTCCTCCCAGCGGAGCGCACAGATACGCAGTATTTT
CASSLLPAERTDTQYF
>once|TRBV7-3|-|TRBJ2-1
TGTGCCAGCAGCTTAGTAAGGACCCGTCCCACTCATGAGCAGTTCTTC
CASSLVRTRPTHEQFF
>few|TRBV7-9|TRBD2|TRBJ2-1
TGTGCCAGCAGCCCGCTATCAAGCGGGAGGTGGAATGAGCAGTTCTTC
CASSPLSSGRWNEQFF
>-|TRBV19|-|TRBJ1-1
TGTGCCAGTACTCGTGTGGCAGGTCAGACTGAAGCTTTCTTT
CASTRVAGQTEAFF
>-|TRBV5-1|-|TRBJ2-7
TGCGCCAGCAGCTTGTACCTTGCGGCCGCGGGCGAGCAGTACTTC
CASSLYLAAAGEQYF
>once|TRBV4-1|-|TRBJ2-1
TGCGCCAGCAGCCACAATAACAATGAGCAGTTCTTC
CASSHNNNEQFF
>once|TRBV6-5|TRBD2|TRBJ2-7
TGTGCCAGCAGTTACGGGGAGGGGGAGCAGTACTTC
CASSYGEGEQYF
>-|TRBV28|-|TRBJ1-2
TGTGCCAGCAGTTCCGGACAGAACTATGGCTACACCTTC
CASSSGQNYGYTF
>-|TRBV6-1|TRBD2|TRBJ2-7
TGTGCCAGCAGGGTGACTAGCCCGGCCTACGAGCAGTACTTC
CASRVTSPAYEQYF
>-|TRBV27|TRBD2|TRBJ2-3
TGTGCCAGCAGTTTGGGTCTAGCGGGAGATACGCAGTATTTT
CASSLGLAGDTQYF
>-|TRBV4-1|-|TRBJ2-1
TGCGCCAGCAGCCAAGATTCCTACAATGAGCAGTTCTTC
CASSQDSYNEQFF
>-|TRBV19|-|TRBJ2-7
TGTGCCAGTAGTATAACCAGGGAGACCTACGAGCAGTACTTC
CASSITRETYEQYF
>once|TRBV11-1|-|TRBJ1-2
TGTGCCAGCAGCTTAGATCCGCACAATGATGGCTACACCTTC
CASSLDPHNDGYTF
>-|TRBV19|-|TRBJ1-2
TGTGCCAGTAGTATGGGGTATGGCTACACCTTC
CASSMGYGYTF
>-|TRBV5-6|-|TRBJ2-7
TGTGCCAGCAGCTTGGCCCCGGACAGCTACACCTACGAGCAGTACTTC
CASSLAPDSYTYEQYF
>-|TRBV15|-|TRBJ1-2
TGTGCCACCAGCAGAGATCGAGACAGGACTAACTATGGCTACACCTTC
CATSRDRDRTNYGYTF
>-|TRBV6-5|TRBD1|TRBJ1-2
TGTGCCAGCAGAGCCGGGACAGGGGTCGTGGGTGGCTACACCTTC
CASRAGTGVVGGYTF
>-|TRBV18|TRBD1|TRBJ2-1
TGTGCCAGCTCACCATCTCCGGGACAGGGGGCACACAATGAGCAGTTCTTC
CASSPSPGQGAHNEQFF
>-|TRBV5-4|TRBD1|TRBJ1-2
TGTGCCAGCAGCTTGAGGGACAGTGGCTACACCTTC
CASSLRDSGYTF
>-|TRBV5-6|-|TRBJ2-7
TGTGCCAGCAGCCCAGGACGGTACTCCTACGAGCAGTACTTC
CASSPGRYSYEQYF
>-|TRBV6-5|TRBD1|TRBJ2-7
TGTGCCAGCAAGATAGAGACAGGGGCGGTGGCGCAGTACTTC
CASKIETGAVAQYF
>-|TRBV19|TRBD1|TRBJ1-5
TGTGCCAGTATGGGACAGGGTCGGCAGCCCCAGCATTTT
CASMGQGRQPQHF
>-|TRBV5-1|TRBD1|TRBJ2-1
TGCGCCAGCAGCTTGGGGACAGGGGGCTTTGAGCAGTTCTTC
CASSLGTGGFEQFF
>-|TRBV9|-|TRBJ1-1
TGTGCCAGCAGCGTAGTCGGGGATTTTTACACTGAAGCTTTCTTT
CASSVVGDFYTEAFF
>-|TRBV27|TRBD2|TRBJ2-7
TGTGCCAGCAGGACTAGCGGGGTGAGCTCCTACGAGCAGTACTTC
CASRTSGVSSYEQYF
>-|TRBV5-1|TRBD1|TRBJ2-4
TGCGCCAGCAGCTTACGGACAGGGGGCGCATTTTCGACCAAAAACATTCAGTACTTC
CASSLRTGGAFSTKNIQYF
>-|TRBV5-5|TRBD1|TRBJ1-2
TGTGCCAGCAGCTTGCGTGAGGGACAGGAATTTCTGCGGGGCTACACCTTC
CASSLREGQEFLRGYTF
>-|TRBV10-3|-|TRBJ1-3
TGTGCCATAACGGATACGGTCTCTGGAAACACCATATATTTT
CAITDTVSGNTIYF
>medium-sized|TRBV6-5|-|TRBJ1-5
TGTGCCAGCAGTTACTCGACCGACGGGCCCCAGCATTTT
CASSYSTDGPQHF
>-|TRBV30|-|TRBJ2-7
TGTGCCTGGAGTGTACTCTCGCGCACCCTAAGCGAGCAGTACTTC
CAWSVLSRTLSEQYF
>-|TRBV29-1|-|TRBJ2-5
TGCAGCGTTGAAAGCCACCCTCAGGGGTGGGCAGAGACCCAGTACTTC
CSVESHPQGWAETQYF
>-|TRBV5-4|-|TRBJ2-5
TGTGCCAGCAGCCACCCCGGACCAGGGCGAGAGACCCAGTACTTC
CASSHPGPGRETQYF